Listed below are T cell receptor beta chains from one sample, sequenced in a study of blood T cell repertoires in COVID-19. The data were produced by immunoSEQ multiplex PCR, yet TCRdb's version contains in-frame clones alone and is incomplete. The table lists nearly 90,000 clones, around 89% of them singletons, with 0.35% to 0.5% in the top ten. Sequencing was performed on peripheral blood. The origin of the receptors is a man between 60 and 70 years old with acute or convalescent COVID-19. Each CDR3 is given with its conserved first and last residue. The D gene is left open where the match is weak. Only some rows state a clone size, as once, few, many or a class for expanded clones.

J gene: TRBJ2-7; V gene: TRBV6-2/TRBV6-3; D gene: TRBD1; clone size: NA; CDR3 protein: CASSQGTVPYEQYF; CDR3 DNA: TGTGCCAGCAGTCAGGGGACAGTACCCTACGAGCAGTACTTC
J gene: TRBJ1-3; V gene: TRBV6-6; D gene: TRBD1; clone size: NA; CDR3 protein: CASNGPGQGNTIYF; CDR3 DNA: TGTGCCAGCAACGGACCGGGACAGGGAAACACCATATATTTT
J gene: TRBJ2-2; V gene: TRBV9; D gene: NA; clone size: NA; CDR3 protein: CASSVNSGTGELFF; CDR3 DNA: TGTGCCAGCAGCGTAAACAGTGGGACCGGGGAGCTGTTTTTT
J gene: TRBJ1-1; V gene: TRBV3-1/TRBV3-2; D gene: TRBD1; clone size: NA; CDR3 protein: CASSQEDRDTEAFF; CDR3 DNA: TGTGCCAGCAGCCAAGAGGACAGGGATACTGAAGCTTTCTTT
J gene: TRBJ2-7; V gene: TRBV6-5; D gene: TRBD1; clone size: NA; CDR3 protein: CASGTGYYEQYF; CDR3 DNA: TGTGCCAGCGGGACAGGGTACTACGAGCAGTACTTC
J gene: TRBJ1-1; V gene: TRBV28; D gene: TRBD1; clone size: NA; CDR3 protein: CASSLSPGQRNTEAFF; CDR3 DNA: TGTGCCAGCAGTCTCTCCCCGGGACAGAGGAACACTGAAGCTTTCTTT
J gene: TRBJ2-2; V gene: TRBV7-8; D gene: NA; clone size: few; CDR3 protein: CASSFLNTGELFF; CDR3 DNA: TGTGCCAGCAGCTTCCTGAACACCGGGGAGCTGTTTTTT
J gene: TRBJ2-3; V gene: TRBV29-1; D gene: NA; clone size: NA; CDR3 protein: CSVGASMFSDTQYF; CDR3 DNA: TGCAGCGTTGGGGCAAGTATGTTCTCAGATACGCAGTATTTT
J gene: TRBJ1-2; V gene: TRBV24-1; D gene: TRBD1; clone size: NA; CDR3 protein: CATSDPDRGSYTF; CDR3 DNA: TGTGCCACCAGTGACCCGGACAGGGGGAGCTACACCTTC
J gene: TRBJ1-2; V gene: TRBV5-1; D gene: TRBD1; clone size: NA; CDR3 protein: CASSLVTGDHGYTF; CDR3 DNA: TGCGCCAGCAGCTTGGTGACAGGGGATCATGGCTACACCTTC
J gene: TRBJ2-4; V gene: TRBV28; D gene: TRBD2; clone size: NA; CDR3 protein: CASSSTTGTSGGARYQNIQYF; CDR3 DNA: TGTGCCAGCAGTTCAACAACCGGGACTAGCGGGGGGGCTAGATATCAAAACATTCAGTACTTC
J gene: TRBJ2-5; V gene: TRBV27; D gene: TRBD1; clone size: NA; CDR3 protein: CASSGAGTGEETQYF; CDR3 DNA: TGTGCCAGCAGCGGGGCCGGGACAGGGGAAGAGACCCAGTACTTC
J gene: TRBJ2-3; V gene: TRBV29-1; D gene: NA; clone size: NA; CDR3 protein: CSVQEGPDTQYF; CDR3 DNA: TGCAGCGTTCAGGAGGGGCCAGATACGCAGTATTTT
J gene: TRBJ2-1; V gene: TRBV2; D gene: NA; clone size: NA; CDR3 protein: CASSEKGGSYNEQFF; CDR3 DNA: TGTGCCAGCAGTGAAAAAGGGGGCTCCTACAATGAGCAGTTCTTC
J gene: TRBJ2-7; V gene: TRBV6-5; D gene: NA; clone size: NA; CDR3 protein: CASSLPGVYEQYF; CDR3 DNA: TGTGCCAGCAGTTTACCCGGGGTCTACGAGCAGTACTTC
J gene: TRBJ2-6; V gene: TRBV19; D gene: TRBD1; clone size: NA; CDR3 protein: CASSIRDRVSSGANVLTF; CDR3 DNA: TGTGCCAGTAGTATCCGGGACAGAGTCTCCTCTGGGGCCAACGTCCTGACTTTC
J gene: TRBJ1-6; V gene: TRBV19; D gene: TRBD1; clone size: NA; CDR3 protein: CASRPQGNGYNSPLHF; CDR3 DNA: TGTGCCAGTAGACCACAGGGGAACGGCTATAATTCACCCCTCCACTTT
J gene: TRBJ1-1; V gene: TRBV6-5; D gene: NA; clone size: once; CDR3 protein: CASSYQTDSLLRAFF; CDR3 DNA: TGTGCCAGCAGTTATCAGACAGACTCCTTGTTGAGGGCTTTCTTT
J gene: TRBJ2-7; V gene: TRBV6-1; D gene: NA; clone size: few; CDR3 protein: CASSEGLSYEQYF; CDR3 DNA: TGTGCCAGCAGTGAGGGCCTCTCCTACGAGCAGTACTTC
J gene: TRBJ1-3; V gene: TRBV11-2; D gene: NA; clone size: NA; CDR3 protein: CASSLGGVSGNTIYF; CDR3 DNA: TGTGCCAGCAGCTTAGGGGGGGTCTCTGGAAACACCATATATTTT
J gene: TRBJ2-2; V gene: TRBV19; D gene: TRBD1; clone size: once; CDR3 protein: CASSIRGPGELFF; CDR3 DNA: TGTGCCAGTAGTATAAGGGGGCCCGGGGAGCTGTTTTTT
J gene: TRBJ2-6; V gene: TRBV19; D gene: NA; clone size: NA; CDR3 protein: CASSNQALDSGANVLTF; CDR3 DNA: TGTGCCAGTAGTAACCAGGCCTTAGACTCTGGGGCCAACGTCCTGACTTTC
J gene: TRBJ2-5; V gene: TRBV5-4; D gene: NA; clone size: NA; CDR3 protein: CASSLELAMETQYF; CDR3 DNA: TGTGCCAGCAGCTTGGAACTAGCTATGGAGACCCAGTACTTC
J gene: TRBJ1-2; V gene: TRBV30; D gene: NA; clone size: NA; CDR3 protein: CAWRAGAGSFYGYTF; CDR3 DNA: TGTGCCTGGAGGGCGGGGGCAGGGTCTTTTTATGGCTACACCTTC
J gene: TRBJ2-7; V gene: TRBV5-4; D gene: TRBD1; clone size: NA; CDR3 protein: CASSNGTASYEQYF; CDR3 DNA: TGTGCCAGCAGCAACGGGACAGCCTCCTACGAGCAGTACTTC
J gene: TRBJ1-2; V gene: TRBV5-6; D gene: TRBD1; clone size: few; CDR3 protein: CASSLPRDSRYGYTF; CDR3 DNA: TGTGCCAGCAGTCTACCGCGGGACAGTCGCTATGGCTACACCTTC
J gene: TRBJ2-7; V gene: TRBV29-1; D gene: TRBD1; clone size: NA; CDR3 protein: CSVGGQGYEQYF; CDR3 DNA: TGCAGCGTTGGCGGACAGGGCTACGAGCAGTACTTC
J gene: TRBJ1-6; V gene: TRBV27; D gene: NA; clone size: NA; CDR3 protein: CASSPSWGGSPLHF; CDR3 DNA: TGTGCCAGCAGTCCCTCCTGGGGGGGTTCACCCCTCCACTTT
J gene: TRBJ1-2; V gene: TRBV30; D gene: NA; clone size: NA; CDR3 protein: CAWSVPGERGYTF; CDR3 DNA: TGTGCCTGGAGTGTACCAGGGGAGCGCGGCTACACCTTC
J gene: TRBJ2-7; V gene: TRBV5-4; D gene: TRBD2; clone size: NA; CDR3 protein: CASSFGVAGAYEQYF; CDR3 DNA: TGTGCCAGCAGCTTTGGGGTAGCGGGGGCATACGAGCAGTACTTC
J gene: TRBJ2-7; V gene: TRBV7-6; D gene: NA; clone size: once; CDR3 protein: CASSLERAYEQYF; CDR3 DNA: TGTGCCAGCAGCTTAGAGAGAGCTTACGAGCAGTACTTC
J gene: TRBJ2-5; V gene: TRBV7-3; D gene: NA; clone size: NA; CDR3 protein: CASSFYGQAQETQYF; CDR3 DNA: TGTGCCAGCAGCTTCTACGGTCAGGCCCAAGAGACCCAGTACTTC
J gene: TRBJ2-7; V gene: TRBV30; D gene: NA; clone size: NA; CDR3 protein: CAWRGPGTAQYF; CDR3 DNA: TGTGCCTGGAGGGGGCCGGGGACTGCTCAGTACTTC
J gene: TRBJ2-1; V gene: TRBV20-1; D gene: NA; clone size: NA; CDR3 protein: CSARLVSEQFF; CDR3 DNA: TGCAGTGCTAGACTAGTGAGTGAGCAGTTCTTC
J gene: TRBJ2-7; V gene: TRBV29-1; D gene: NA; clone size: NA; CDR3 protein: CSVVVSSYEQYF; CDR3 DNA: TGCAGCGTTGTTGTCAGCTCCTACGAGCAGTACTTC
J gene: TRBJ1-2; V gene: TRBV30; D gene: NA; clone size: NA; CDR3 protein: CAWSVSGGRNYGYTF; CDR3 DNA: TGTGCCTGGAGTGTTTCGGGGGGCAGGAACTATGGCTACACCTTC
J gene: TRBJ1-1; V gene: TRBV5-1; D gene: NA; clone size: NA; CDR3 protein: CASSIPDTYTEAFF; CDR3 DNA: TGCGCCAGCAGCATCCCTGACACGTACACTGAAGCTTTCTTT